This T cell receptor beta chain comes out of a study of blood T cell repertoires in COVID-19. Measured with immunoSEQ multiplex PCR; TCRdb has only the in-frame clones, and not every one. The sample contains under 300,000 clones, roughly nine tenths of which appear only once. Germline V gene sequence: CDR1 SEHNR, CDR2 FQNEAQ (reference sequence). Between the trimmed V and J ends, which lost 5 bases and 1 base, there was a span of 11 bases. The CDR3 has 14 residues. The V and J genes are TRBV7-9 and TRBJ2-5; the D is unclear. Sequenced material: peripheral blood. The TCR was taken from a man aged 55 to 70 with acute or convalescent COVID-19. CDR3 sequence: CASSEQIGQETQYF. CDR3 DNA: TGTGCCAGCAGCGAACAGATCGGCCAAGAGACCCAGTACTTC.